The 25 T cell receptor beta chains given below trace back to one sample, sequenced in a study of T-cell memory formation after mild COVID-19. TCRdb fed the 5' RACE reads into MiXCR, producing one record per CDR3 protein. This sample has around 340,000 distinct CDR3 sequences, with 15% to 20% found just once. The sample taken for sequencing was PBMCs or a T cell subset sorted from them (not recorded which). The receptors were sampled from a man younger than 35 who had mild COVID-19 (a few samples of this study predate the infection). Cell type and time point are not known.

A few counts support this clonotype. J is TRBJ1-2 and V is TRBV15; the D gene is possibly TRBD1 (5 bases). V lost 1 base and J 2 bases, leaving 8 bases between the germline ends. Germline loops: CDR1 LNHNV, CDR2 YYDKDF (reference sequence). The CDR3 loop spans 14 amino acids. As DNA, the CDR3 is TGTGCCACCAGCAGAGGGGGACCGAACTATGGCTACACCTTC. Translated: CATSRGGPNYGYTF.

V and J are TRBV2 and TRBJ2-1, with D unresolved. Germline V gene data show CDR1 as SNHLY and CDR2 as FYNNEI. V shed 6 bases and J shed 6 bases, with 12 bases lying between them. CDR3 length: 13 amino acids. In DNA form, the CDR3 reads TGTGCCAGCAGGGGTGCTAACCCCAATGAGCAGTTCTTC. Encoded protein: CASRGANPNEQFF.

This clonotype came up many times. The chain carries TRBV18 and TRBJ2-4; D is unresolved. Per germline, CDR1 KGHSH and CDR2 LQKENI. This CDR3 is built from 16 residues. V dropped 2 bases and J dropped 10 bases, with 21 bases sitting between them. The CDR3 is CASSPKDGVELRIQYF. The CDR3 bases are TGTGCCAGCTCACCAAAGGACGGCGTAGAACTGCGGATTCAGTACTTC.

The genes are TRBV19 and TRBJ1-5; D remains ambiguous. Trimming removed 9 bases at V and 0 bases at J, with 15 bases between. The CDR3 length is 15 residues. CDR1 is LNHDA and CDR2 is SQIVND in the germline V gene (reference sequence). CDR3 coding DNA: TGTGCCAGCTCTACTGACGGTAATAGCAATCAGCCCCAGCATTTT. Translated, it gives CASSTDGNSNQPQHF. Full variable domain (missing parts from reference TRBV19 and TRBJ1-5): DGGITQSPKYLFRKEGQNVTLSCEQNLNHDAMYWYRQDPGQGLRLIYYSQIVNDFQKGDIAEGYSVSREKKESFPLTVTSAQKNPTAFYLCASSTDGNSNQPQHFGDGTRLSIL.

A single count supports this clonotype. V gene TRBV7-9 combines with J gene TRBJ2-2; no firm D call. Germline values: CDR1 SEHNR, CDR2 FQNEAQ (reference sequence). The CDR3 is 14 amino acids. V was clipped by 5 bases and J by 6 bases, with 13 bases between them. The CDR3 DNA reads as TGTGCCAGCAGCCCTTGGCGTCACCCCGGGGAGCTGTTTTTT. It codes for CASSPWRHPGELFF.

The table lists this clonotype with many counts. The chain employs TRBV5-1 and TRBJ1-1; 8 bases match TRBD1. CDR3 length equals 15 residues. V trimming: 2 bases; J trimming: 5 bases; junction bases outside the gene matches: 8. Per germline, CDR1 SGHRS and CDR2 YFSETQ. The CDR3 protein is CASSLRQGLGTEAFF. CDR3 DNA sequence: TGCGCCAGCAGCTTAAGACAGGGGTTAGGGACTGAAGCTTTCTTT.

This clonotype came up many times. This chain joins TRBV5-1 and TRBJ2-7, with D unclear. The CDR3 sequence is 11 residues long. Trimming took 5 bases from V and 3 from J, leaving 6 bases between them. CDR1 is SGHRS and CDR2 is YFSETQ in the germline V gene. CDR3 coding DNA: TGCGCCAGCAGTCCCCACTACGAGCAGTACGTC. Its translation is CASSPHYEQYV.

The chain carries TRBV5-1 and TRBJ1-1, with D maybe TRBD1 (5 bases). V was shortened by 2 bases and J by 7 bases, with 15 bases between the two germline ends. Germline CDR1 is SGHRS and CDR2 is YFSETQ. This CDR3 has 14 amino acids. The CDR3 DNA reads as TGCGCCAGCAGCTTAGGCGGGGGAACATATGAAGCTTTCTTT. Translating gives CASSLGGGTYEAFF.

This clonotype was counted ten times or more. J is TRBJ1-1 and V is TRBV7-2, with D perhaps TRBD1 (6 bases). This CDR3 is built from 14 residues. V was trimmed by 6 bases and J by 0 bases, leaving 11 bases between them. Germline V CDR1 and CDR2: SGHTA, FQGNSA. Here the CDR3 reads CASSPGQLNTEAFF. As DNA, the CDR3 is TGTGCCAGCAGTCCTGGACAGTTGAACACTGAAGCTTTCTTT.

This clonotype was observed a handful of times. The V call is TRBV20-1, the J call TRBJ1-2, with D tentatively TRBD1 (5 bases). V lost 6 bases and J 0 bases, leaving 20 bases between the germline ends. Per germline, CDR1 DFQATT and CDR2 SNEGSKA (reference sequence). CDR3 length: 16 residues. Here the CDR3 DNA reads TGCAGTGCAAGTAGGCAGGTGATGGGGGCTAACTATGGCTACACCTTC. Translated, it gives CSASRQVMGANYGYTF.

This CDR3 is CASSAIAGGSDTQYF. For the CDR3, the DNA is TGTGCCAGCAGCGCTATAGCGGGGGGATCAGATACGCAGTATTTT. The chain links TRBV9 to TRBJ2-3; 10 nucleotides align to TRBD2. The trim removed 3 bases at V and 4 bases at J, leaving 5 bases unmatched. The V gene's germline CDR1 is SGDLS and CDR2 YYNGEE. The CDR3 length is 15 residues.

V and J are TRBV7-2 and TRBJ1-2; no firm D call. V was shortened by 4 bases and J by 5 bases, with 17 bases between the two germline ends. Germline assignment: CDR1 SGHTA and CDR2 FQGNSA. This CDR3 region has 15 residues. CDR3 nucleotide sequence: TGTGCCAGCAGCTCCCCGCCAGCCCCTCGGTATGGCTACACCTTC. It translates to CASSSPPAPRYGYTF.

This clonotype has just a few counts. The chain is built from TRBV7-2 and TRBJ2-1; TRBD2 matches 9 bases. V was clipped by 7 bases and J by 1 base; unmatched bases: 26. This CDR3 has 22 amino acids. CDR1 and CDR2 (germline): SGHTA, FQGNSA. The DNA of the CDR3 is TGTGCCAGCACCCGACCATCAGAAAGGAGGCTAGCGGGGATTAGTTCCTACAATGAGCAGTTCTTC. It specifies CASTRPSERRLAGISSYNEQFF.

This rearrangement joins TRBV7-3 to TRBJ1-5; D is uncertain. With 2 bases removed from V and 5 bases from J, the gap between germline ends came to 4 bases. The CDR3 has 12 residues. Germline CDR1 reads SGHTA; CDR2 reads FQGTGA. The CDR3 here is CASSLAYQPQHF. As DNA, the CDR3 is TGTGCCAGCAGCTTAGCCTATCAGCCCCAGCATTTT.

The chain uses TRBV6-6 and TRBJ2-3; 7 bases are a match to TRBD2. Losses at the gene ends were 2 bases for V and 4 bases for J; bases not matched to a gene: 9. Germline V gives CDR1 MNHNY, CDR2 SVGAGI (reference sequence). The CDR3 is 16 amino acids. The CDR3 coding sequence is TGTGCCAGCAGTTACCGGACTAGTGGACACGCAGATACGCAGTATTTT. The encoded protein is CASSYRTSGHADTQYF.

This rearrangement joins TRBV15 to TRBJ2-1; possibly TRBD2 for D (5 bases). This CDR3 contains 15 residues. Germline CDR1 is LNHNV and CDR2 is YYDKDF (reference sequence). V was pared by 5 bases and J by 4 bases, with 15 bases between. CDR3 sequence: CATSGGGQPYNEQFF. CDR3 nucleotide sequence: TGTGCCACCAGCGGAGGCGGGCAACCTTACAATGAGCAGTTCTTC.

The rearrangement uses TRBV4-1 and TRBJ2-3, with 9 bases matching TRBD1. CDR3 length: 17 amino acids. Germline V gene data show CDR1 as MGHRA and CDR2 as YSYEKL. The V segment lost 0 bases and the J segment 6 bases; nucleotides outside the gene matches: 10. The CDR3 DNA reads as TGCGCCAGCAGCCAAGAGAGCCCCGGGACAGGGCGGGATACGCAGTATTTT. Its protein is CASSQESPGTGRDTQYF.

The V call is TRBV3-1, the J call TRBJ1-2; D is perhaps TRBD1 (5 bases). The germline gives CDR1 LGHDT, CDR2 YNNKEL (reference sequence). Trimming pared 5 bases from V and 2 bases from J, leaving 9 bases between. The CDR3 length is 13 residues. As DNA, the CDR3 is TGTGCCAGCAGCGGGGACTCCAACTATGGCTACACCTTC. Its protein is CASSGDSNYGYTF.

This clonotype was counted only a few times. V gene TRBV20-1 combines with J gene TRBJ2-7; either TRBD1 or TRBD2 may fit D (5 bases each). The germline gives CDR1 DFQATT, CDR2 SNEGSKA (reference sequence). Trimming stripped 0 bases from V and 0 bases from J, with 15 bases between. The CDR3 is 16 residues long. CDR3 residues: CSARDIRAGSSYEQYV. The CDR3, as DNA: TGCAGTGCTAGAGATATCCGGGCAGGGAGCTCCTACGAGCAGTACGTC.

This clonotype appeared a few times. A junction boundary mismatches the germline segment, possibly from a read error. The chain couples TRBV7-9 to TRBJ2-3; 9 bases align to TRBD2. CDR3 length equals 14 residues. From germline, CDR1 is SEHNR and CDR2 FQNEAQ (reference sequence). The DNA for the CDR3 is TGTGCCAGCAGCGGGACTAGCTCTGCGGATAAGCAGTATTTT. Amino acid sequence: CASSGTSSADKQYF.

The V gene is TRBV9, the J gene TRBJ2-3, with D perhaps matching TRBD1 or TRBD2 (5 bases each). Deletions cut 6 bases from V and 4 bases from J, with 21 bases between. Germline V gene data show CDR1 as SGDLS and CDR2 as YYNGEE. CDR3 length: 16 residues. The CDR3 loop reads CASTPGNSGSPDTQYF. CDR3 coding DNA: TGTGCCAGCACCCCAGGGAACAGTGGGAGCCCAGATACGCAGTATTTT.

This clonotype was counted at least ten times. This rearrangement joins TRBV5-1 to TRBJ2-2; D unresolved. The V end lost 2 bases, the J end lost 1 base, and 6 bases lay between the germline ends. This CDR3 spans 14 amino acids. From germline, CDR1 is SGHRS and CDR2 YFSETQ. CDR3 DNA sequence: TGCGCCAGCAGCTTCTTGGGGAACACCGGGGAGCTGTTTTTT. It encodes CASSFLGNTGELFF.

This clonotype was observed a handful of times. CDR3 DNA sequence: TGCAGCGGGGGAGAGAGCTCCTACGAGCAGTACTTC. It translates to CSGGESSYEQYF. The rearrangement joins TRBV29-1 to TRBJ2-7, with D possibly being TRBD2 (5 bases). The CDR3 contains 12 residues. CDR1 is SQVTM, CDR2 ANQGSEA, per germline. Trimming removed 7 bases from V and 0 bases from J, with 10 bases in between.

This clonotype was seen at least ten times. This chain uses TRBV28 with TRBJ2-7; D is possibly TRBD1 (6 bases). Trimming took off 2 bases at V and 2 bases at J, with 13 bases between the two ends. The CDR3 runs to 15 residues. Per germline, CDR1 MDHEN and CDR2 SYDVKM. The CDR3 is CASSLGGNRPYEQYV. As DNA, the CDR3 is TGTGCCAGCAGTTTAGGGGGCAATCGGCCCTACGAGCAGTACGTC.

This clonotype was seen repeatedly, ten times or more. The rearrangement links TRBV7-8 to TRBJ2-3; weak D call: TRBD2 (6 bases). Germline values: CDR1 SGHVS, CDR2 FQNEAQ. Trimming took 4 bases from V and 0 from J, leaving 11 bases between them. This CDR3 region has 15 residues. CDR3 protein: CASSYSGPSTDTQYF. In DNA form, the CDR3 reads TGTGCCAGCAGCTATAGCGGACCTAGCACAGATACGCAGTATTTT.